The present entry profiles one T cell receptor (beta chain) with its context. Its antigen is unidentified. This specimen belongs to a study of early T cells in non-severe SARS-CoV-2 infection. Turning to the study itself: Chains from this unsorted whole-blood bulk RNA could not be paired.

Study conclusions and caveats: In VDJdb matching, anti-spike CD8 responses were favored while private and CD4 specificities went missing.

Unique molecular identifiers were attached to individual cDNA molecules. MiXCR, applied by TCRdb to the 5' RACE reads, yields one record per CDR3 protein. Among about 80,000 distinct CDR3 sequences listed, 9% to 15% were seen once. This receptor was obtained from an adult who was a healthcare worker with PCR-confirmed SARS-CoV-2 infection or an uninfected control (not recorded which). The donor label of this sample is uncertain. Sample: whole blood, taken at baseline.

The CDR3 reads CSAENSGSSYNEQFF. For the CDR3, the DNA is TGCAGTGCCGAAAATAGCGGGAGCTCCTACAATGAGCAGTTCTTC. The chain couples TRBV20-1 to TRBJ2-1; TRBD2 aligns across 9 bases. The CDR3 consists of 15 residues. CDR1 is DFQATT, CDR2 SNEGSKA, per germline (reference sequence). The V and J ends lost 6 bases and 0 bases, in that order; junction bases with no gene match: 6.